This T cell receptor beta chain was observed in a study of blood T cell repertoires in COVID-19. Individuals drawn from some 25 US areas were roughly 18 to 89 years old. The assay was immunoSEQ multiplex PCR, and TCRdb's table has in-frame clones only and misses some. The table includes a few hundred thousand clones, approximately 78% detected once. The receptor's source is a man between 35 and 55 years old who had recovered from COVID-19. The sample consisted of PBMCs or T cells enriched from blood (not recorded which).

The CDR3: CASSLPQGRFTGELFF. CDR3 DNA sequence: TGTGCCAGCAGTTTACCACAGGGCCGATTCACCGGGGAGCTGTTTTTT. V usage is TRBV27 and J usage is TRBJ2-2; a possible D gene is TRBD1 (6 bases). This CDR3 contains 16 residues. The germline V and J ends were trimmed by 2 bases and 4 bases, with 14 bases remaining between them. CDR1 MNHEY and CDR2 SMNVEV come from the germline V gene (reference sequence).